This T cell receptor (beta chain) was recorded in a study of spatial heterogeneity in lung cancer. Study in general: There were consistently more beta-chain sequences detected than alpha-chain sequences. In raw reads, more than 9.5 appearances on average were recorded for each unique TCR and UMI combination.

CDR1 and CDR2 (germline): SQVTM, ANQGSEA. The length of the CDR3 is 13 residues. Trimming pared 7 bases from V and 3 bases from J, leaving 12 bases between. Every cDNA TCR molecule received its own unique molecular identifier. MiXCR, applied by TCRdb to the 5' RACE reads, yields one record per CDR3 protein. This table has roughly 11,000 distinct CDR3 sequences, approximately 17% appearing once. Time point defined: sample taken at primary tumor resection. The authors sequenced whole RNA from tumor, nontumor lung or frozen PBMC without sorting. Sequenced material: PBMCs, taken at surgery. The rearrangement links TRBV29-1 to TRBJ2-2; D might be TRBD1 or TRBD2, each matching 6 bases. This sequence originates from a male donor with early-stage non-small cell lung cancer. CDR3 loop: CSGGARDTGELFF. The CDR3 DNA reads as TGCAGCGGGGGGGCGCGAGACACCGGGGAGCTGTTTTTT.